This T cell receptor beta chain was obtained from a study of PD-1 blockade in mismatch repair-deficient tumors. Study context: Patients had eleven to twelve mismatch repair-deficient cancer types, all previously treated and progressing. Study findings and constraints: Rapid post-treatment expansion, then contraction, generally preceding radiologic response, marked tumor-resident clones.

The V gene's germline CDR1 is SGHTS and CDR2 YDEGEE. The CDR3 is made up of 14 amino acids. Trimming pared 3 bases from V and 5 bases from J, leaving 15 bases between. PCR or immunohistochemistry showed mismatch repair deficiency in every enrolled patient. The TCR-sequenced patients were a few responders to pembrolizumab. Some clones are missing from TCRdb's copy, which holds only in-frame ones; the method was immunoSEQ multiplex PCR. The sample shows roughly 15,000 clones, about four fifths of them seen only once. Remarks on this clone: What it binds is not known.

The material was PBMCs, obtained before pembrolizumab treatment. This sequence joins TRBV5-8 and TRBJ2-7; unclear D gene. This sequence originates from an adult with mismatch repair-deficient cancer. CDR3 residues: CASSSWGISDEQYF. The CDR3, as DNA: TGTGCCAGCAGCTCCTGGGGTATATCGGACGAGCAGTACTTC.